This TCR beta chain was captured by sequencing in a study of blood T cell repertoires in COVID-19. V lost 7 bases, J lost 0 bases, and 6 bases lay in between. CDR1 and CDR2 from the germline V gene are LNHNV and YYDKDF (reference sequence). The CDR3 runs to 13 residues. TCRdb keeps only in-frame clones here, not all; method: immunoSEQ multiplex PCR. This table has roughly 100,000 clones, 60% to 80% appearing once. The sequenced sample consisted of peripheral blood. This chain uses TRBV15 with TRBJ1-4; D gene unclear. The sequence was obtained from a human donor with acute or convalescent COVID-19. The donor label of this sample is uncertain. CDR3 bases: TGTGCCACCAATCTCGCAACTAATGAAAAACTGTTTTTT. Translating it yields CATNLATNEKLFF.